This T cell receptor beta chain was sequenced in a study of Graves' ophthalmopathy and Graves' hyperthyroidism. Notes on the study in general: An approximately 83% specificity and 85% to 90% sensitivity were achieved by a 13-signature model that separated ophthalmopathy from stable hyperthyroidism. Ophthalmopathy progression cases were predicted by the model with approximately 66% sensitivity and approximately 76% specificity.

About this clonotype: Its target is not known.

The germline V gene encodes CDR1 SNHLY and CDR2 FYNNEI. This CDR3 has 15 amino acids. The V gene lost 7 bases and the J gene lost 8 bases, with 21 bases spanning the gap. Amplified TCR beta CDR3 regions were obtained using RNA transcripts as template. HTBI-primed first-round RT-PCR preceded second-round multiplex PCR. TCRdb re-called the multiplex PCR reads through MiXCR, storing one row per CDR3 protein. The sample contains 200,000 to 250,000 distinct CDR3 sequences, less than 55% of which appear only once. The diagnosis was founded upon clinical symptoms, serum thyroxine, TRAb, thyroid ultrasound and orbital computed tomography.

The rearrangement uses TRBV2 and TRBJ1-5; possible D gene TRBD1, 6 bases. Sequencing was done on a sample of peripheral blood. This clonotype originated in an adult man with Graves' ophthalmopathy. This chain's CDR3 is CASTRDGGRAKPQHF. CDR3 in DNA: TGTGCCAGCACTAGGGACGGGGGGCGTGCAAAGCCCCAGCATTTT.